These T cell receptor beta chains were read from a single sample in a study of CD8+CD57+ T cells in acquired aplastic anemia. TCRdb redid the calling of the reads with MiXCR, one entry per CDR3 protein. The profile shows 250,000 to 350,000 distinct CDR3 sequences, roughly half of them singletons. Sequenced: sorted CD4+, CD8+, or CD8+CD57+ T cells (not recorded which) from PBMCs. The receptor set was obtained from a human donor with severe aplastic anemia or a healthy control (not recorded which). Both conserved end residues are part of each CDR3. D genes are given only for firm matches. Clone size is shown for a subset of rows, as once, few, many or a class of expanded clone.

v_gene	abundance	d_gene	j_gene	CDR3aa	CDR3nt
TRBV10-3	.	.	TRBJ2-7	CAISAATQGGDEQYF	TGTGCCATCAGTGCGGCCACACAGGGGGGGGACGAGCAGTACTTC
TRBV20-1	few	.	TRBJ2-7	CSARIDRYYEQYF	TGCAGTGCTAGGATTGACAGATACTACGAGCAGTACTTC
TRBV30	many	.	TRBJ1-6	CAWDRINSPLHF	TGTGCCTGGGACAGGATTAATTCACCCCTCCACTTT
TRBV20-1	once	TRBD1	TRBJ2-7	CSASGAGTGGYEQYF	TGCAGTGCTAGCGGGGCCGGGACAGGGGGCTACGAGCAGTACTTC
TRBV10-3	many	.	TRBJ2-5	CAISQGGGETQYF	TGTGCCATCAGTCAGGGGGGCGGGGAGACCCAGTACTTC
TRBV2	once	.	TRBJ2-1	CASRFTPGARGPTEQFF	TGTGCCAGCAGATTTACCCCCGGGGCCAGGGGCCCTACTGAGCAGTTCTTC
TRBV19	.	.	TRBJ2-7	CASTQPGLYEQYF	TGTGCCAGTACCCAACCGGGACTCTACGAGCAGTACTTC
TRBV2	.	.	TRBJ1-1	CASSRFGGRTEAFF	TGTGCCAGCTCGCGTTTCGGTGGTAGGACTGAAGCTTTCTTT
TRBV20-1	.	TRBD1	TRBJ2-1	CSARDAHGQGTYNEQFF	TGCAGTGCTAGAGATGCCCATGGACAGGGCACCTACAATGAGCAGTTCTTC
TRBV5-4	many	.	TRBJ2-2	CASSPGRDRLPGELFF	TGTGCCAGCAGCCCTGGCAGGGACCGGCTTCCCGGGGAGCTGTTTTTT
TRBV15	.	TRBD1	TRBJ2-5	CATSRGRQGVRETQYF	TGTGCCACCAGCAGGGGAAGACAGGGGGTTAGGGAGACCCAGTACTTC
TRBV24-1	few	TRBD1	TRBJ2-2	CATSRQGVNTGELFF	TGTGCCACCAGCCGACAGGGGGTGAACACCGGGGAGCTGTTTTTT
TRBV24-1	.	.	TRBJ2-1	CATSDLNSASFDEQFF	TGTGCCACCAGTGATTTGAACAGCGCTAGTTTCGATGAGCAGTTCTTC
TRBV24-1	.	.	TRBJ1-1	CATSDLQPVPGGGRTEAFF	TGTGCCACCAGTGATTTGCAGCCGGTTCCCGGGGGCGGTCGAACTGAAGCTTTCTTT
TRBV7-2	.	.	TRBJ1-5	CASSLEHGNQPQHF	TGTGCCAGCAGCTTAGAGCACGGCAATCAGCCCCAGCATTTT
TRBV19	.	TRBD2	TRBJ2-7	CASSSAGTTKNEQYF	TGTGCCAGTAGTAGCGCCGGGACTACCAAGAACGAGCAGTACTTC
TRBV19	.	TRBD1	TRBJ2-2	CASRSGGAITGELFF	TGTGCCAGTAGGTCAGGGGGCGCAATTACCGGGGAGCTGTTTTTT
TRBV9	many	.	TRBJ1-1	CASSPPSFRGNTEAFF	TGTGCCAGCAGCCCACCATCGTTTCGGGGGAACACTGAAGCTTTCTTT
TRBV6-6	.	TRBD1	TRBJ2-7	CASRPLSGTGAYEQYF	TGTGCCAGCAGGCCTCTCTCCGGGACAGGGGCCTACGAGCAGTACTTC
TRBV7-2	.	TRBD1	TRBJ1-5	CASSPTRDRDQPQHF	TGTGCCAGCAGCCCTACCCGGGACAGAGATCAGCCCCAGCATTTT
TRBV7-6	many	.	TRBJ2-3	CASSLAGPSWDTQYF	TGTGCCAGCAGCTTAGCGGGGCCTAGTTGGGATACGCAGTATTTT
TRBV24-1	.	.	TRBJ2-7	CATSDRLRVHEQYF	TGTGCCACCAGTGATCGGTTACGGGTACACGAGCAGTACTTC
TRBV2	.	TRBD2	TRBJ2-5	CASSWTSFETQYF	TGTGCCAGCAGTTGGACTAGCTTCGAGACCCAGTACTTC
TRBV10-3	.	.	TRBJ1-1	CATKEGWNTEAFF	TGTGCCACCAAGGAGGGCTGGAACACTGAAGCTTTCTTT
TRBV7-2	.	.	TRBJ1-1	CARSLGARETEAFF	TGTGCCAGGAGCTTGGGGGCCCGGGAAACTGAAGCTTTCTTT
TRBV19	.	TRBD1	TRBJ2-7	CASSFQGDYEQYF	TGTGCCAGTAGTTTCCAGGGGGATTACGAGCAGTACTTC
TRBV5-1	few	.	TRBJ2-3	CASSWAGFTDTQYF	TGCGCCAGCAGCTGGGCTGGGTTCACAGATACGCAGTATTTT
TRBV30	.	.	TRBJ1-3	CAFWGQDLGNTIYF	TGTGCCTTCTGGGGGCAGGACCTTGGAAACACCATATATTTT
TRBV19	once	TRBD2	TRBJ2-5	CASSLGTSGIVETQYF	TGTGCCAGTAGCTTAGGGACTAGCGGGATAGTTGAGACCCAGTACTTC
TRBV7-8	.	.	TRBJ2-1	CASSFYICSANYNEQFF	.
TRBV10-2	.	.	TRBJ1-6	CASTLGSHNSPLHF	TGCGCCAGCACTTTAGGTTCCCATAATTCACCCCTCCACTTT
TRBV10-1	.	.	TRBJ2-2	CASSDEGGGELFF	TGCGCCAGCAGTGACGAGGGCGGCGGGGAGCTGTTTTTT
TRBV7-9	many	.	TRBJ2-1	CASSLWQDPYNEQFF	TGTGCCAGCAGCTTATGGCAGGACCCCTACAATGAGCAGTTCTTC
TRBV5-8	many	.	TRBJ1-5	CASSPRWGGNQPQHF	TGTGCCAGCAGCCCCCGGTGGGGGGGCAATCAGCCCCAGCATTTT
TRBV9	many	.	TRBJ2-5	CASSVISGETQYF	TGTGCCAGCAGCGTCATTTCGGGGGAGACCCAGTACTTC
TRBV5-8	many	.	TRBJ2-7	CASSEPGHYYEQYF	TGTGCCAGCAGCGAACCGGGACATTATTACGAGCAGTACTTC
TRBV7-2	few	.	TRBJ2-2	CASSQRGGTGELFF	TGTGCCAGCAGCCAGAGAGGGGGGACCGGGGAGTTGTTTTTT
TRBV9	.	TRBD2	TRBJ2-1	CASSPSGGPYNEQFF	TGTGCCAGCAGCCCTAGCGGGGGCCCCTACAATGAGCAGTTCTTC
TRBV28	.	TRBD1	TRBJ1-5	CASSDRGGQPQHF	TGTGCCAGCAGTGACAGGGGCGGGCAGCCCCAGCATTTT
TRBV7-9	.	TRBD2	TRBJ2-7	CASSLAAGDAPDF	TGTGCCAGCAGCTTAGCAGCGGGAGACGCCCCAGACTTC
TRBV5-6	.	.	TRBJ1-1	CASSLLLDRNTEAFF	TGTGCCAGCAGCTTGCTTCTCGACAGGAACACTGAAGCTTTCTTT
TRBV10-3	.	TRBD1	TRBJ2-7	CAISRDRVRYEQYF	TGTGCCATCAGCCGGGACAGGGTAAGATACGAGCAGTACTTC